These T cell receptor beta chains were read from a single sample in a study of T-cell reconstitution after alpha-beta-depleted transplantation in children. TCRdb used MiXCR to reprocess the PCR reads, holding one entry per CDR3 protein. Of about 980,000 distinct CDR3 sequences listed, less than 30% are singletons. The sample consisted of PBMCs, mostly from graft donor cells, taken 360 days after TCRalphabeta/CD19-depleted stem cell transplant. These receptors were taken from a boy less than two years old who had a stem cell transplant for SCID, so the T cells may come from the graft donor. The CDR3 runs from the conserved cysteine through the conserved F or W. A D gene is named only where the DNA matches it firmly. Clone size, where shown, is once, few, many, or a class for clones that have expanded.

>-|-|TRBV23-1|TRBJ2-7
TGCGCCAGCAGTCAACCCAACAGGGACGAGCAGTACTTC
CASSQPNRDEQYF
>few|TRBD1|TRBV6-6|TRBJ1-2
TGTGCCAGCAGTACTGGACAGGGGATCAGCTATGGCTACACCTTC
CASSTGQGISYGYTF
>many|-|TRBV12-3/TRBV12-4|TRBJ1-1
TGTGCCAGCAGTTTTGAAAGGAACACTGAAGCTTTCTTT
CASSFERNTEAFF
>few|-|TRBV24-1|TRBJ2-6
TGTGCCACCAGTTCGTTTCCCTCTGGGGCCAACGTCCTGACTTTC
CATSSFPSGANVLTF
>-|-|TRBV28|TRBJ2-2
TGTGCCAGCATTTTCTCGGCGAACACCGGGGAGCTGTTTTTT
CASIFSANTGELFF
>-|-|TRBV11-2|TRBJ2-2
TGTGCCAGCAGCTCGCAAACCGGCACCGGGGAGCTGTTTTTT
CASSSQTGTGELFF
>-|TRBD1|TRBV7-6|TRBJ1-6
TGTGCCAGCAGCTTAGCTCGACAGGGAGGGGGTTCACCCCTCCACTTT
CASSLARQGGGSPLHF
>-|TRBD1|TRBV6-1|TRBJ1-2
TGTGCCAGCAGCCCTTCTCCTAGACAGGGAATCTATGGCTACACCTTC
CASSPSPRQGIYGYTF
>-|TRBD1|TRBV13|TRBJ1-3
TGTGCCAGCAGCTTCTTCTCCGGGACAGGGGTGCACACCATATATTTT
CASSFFSGTGVHTIYF
>few|-|TRBV4-1|TRBJ2-3
TGCGCCAGCAGCCAAGAGGAGGGACTAGATACGCAGTATTTT
CASSQEEGLDTQYF
>-|-|TRBV12-3/TRBV12-4|TRBJ1-1
TGTGCCAGCAGTTTAGGGCAGGGGATGACTGAAGCTTTCTTT
CASSLGQGMTEAFF
>-|-|TRBV29-1|TRBJ2-1
TGCAGCGTTGGGGCTCGGGGGCCGTACAATGAGCAGTTCTTC
CSVGARGPYNEQFF
>few|-|TRBV18|TRBJ2-5
TGTGCCAGCTCACCACCGCTTTTCCAAGAGACCCAGTACTTC
CASSPPLFQETQYF
>-|-|TRBV11-3|TRBJ2-2
TGTGCCAGCAGCTTAGGGATTGCAAACACCGGGGAGCTGTTTTTT
CASSLGIANTGELFF
>-|-|TRBV14|TRBJ2-5
TGTGCCAGCAGCCGGCGCTACAGCCCGGTCGGGACCCAGTACTTC
CASSRRYSPVGTQYF
>-|-|TRBV12-3/TRBV12-4|TRBJ2-5
TGTGCCAGCAGTGGAAGTAGTAGTCCGGCAGAGACCCAGTACTTC
CASSGSSSPAETQYF
>-|-|TRBV7-9|TRBJ2-7
TGTGCCAGCAGCCCTCTTTGGGGAAAGTGGTACGAGCAGTACTTC
CASSPLWGKWYEQYF
>once|TRBD2|TRBV5-1|TRBJ2-5
TGCGCCAGCAGCTTGGTTAAACTAGCGGCCCAAGAGACCCAGTACTTC
CASSLVKLAAQETQYF
>few|-|TRBV20-1|TRBJ2-7
TGCAGTGCTAGAGATCGCCGGGACATCTCCTACGAGCAGTACTTC
CSARDRRDISYEQYF
>-|-|TRBV19|TRBJ2-1
TGTGCCAGTAGTAACTACAGGGACAATGAGCAGTTCTTC
CASSNYRDNEQFF
>-|-|TRBV28|TRBJ2-1
TGTGCCAGCACCGTACAGCCCGGGGAGCAGTTCTTC
CASTVQPGEQFF
>many|TRBD1|TRBV6-1|TRBJ1-2
TGTGCCAGCAGGCCCGCTCGGACAGGGACCTATGGCTACACCTTC
CASRPARTGTYGYTF
>many|TRBD1|TRBV28|TRBJ1-5
TGTGCCAGCAGTTTACCAGGGGGAAGCAATCAGCCCCAGCATTTT
CASSLPGGSNQPQHF
>-|-|TRBV19|TRBJ1-2
TGTGCCAGTAGTACACAAGCTACGGAGGGCTATGGCTACACCTTC
CASSTQATEGYGYTF
>-|TRBD1|TRBV13|TRBJ2-1
TGTGCCAGCAGCTTGGGACAGGGGTGGAATGAGCAGTTCTTC
CASSLGQGWNEQFF
>-|TRBD2|TRBV4-3|TRBJ2-7
TGCGCCAGCAGCCAAGGACTAGCGGGGGATACCTACGAGCAGTACTTC
CASSQGLAGDTYEQYF
>few|TRBD2|TRBV20-1|TRBJ2-1
TGCAGTGCTAGAGGCCGGGGGGGGGCCTACTACAATGAGCAGTTCTTC
CSARGRGGAYYNEQFF
>-|-|TRBV10-3|TRBJ1-5
TGTGCCATCGGAGGGGAAGGGGCTAATAGCAATCAGCCCCAGCATTTT
CAIGGEGANSNQPQHF
>-|TRBD2|TRBV7-6|TRBJ2-5
TGTGCCAGCAGCTCAATCGGGGGGGCCCAAGAGACCCAGTACTTC
CASSSIGGAQETQYF
>few|-|TRBV3-1|TRBJ2-1
TGTGCCAGCAGCCAAGATTACGGCCGCTCCTACAATGAGCAGTTCTTC
CASSQDYGRSYNEQFF
>-|TRBD1|TRBV5-1|TRBJ1-5
TGCGCCAGCAGCTTGGTTGGGACAGGGAATCAGCCCCAGCATTTT
CASSLVGTGNQPQHF
>few|-|TRBV4-1|TRBJ2-5
TGCGCCAGCAGCCAAGAGCTTCGGGGTTTGGGGACCCAGTACTTC
CASSQELRGLGTQYF
>-|TRBD1|TRBV4-1|TRBJ2-3
TGCGCCAGCAGACCTGGGACAGCCACAGATACGCAGTATTTT
CASRPGTATDTQYF
>many|-|TRBV12-3/TRBV12-4|TRBJ1-2
TGTGCCAGCAGCCCCGGGACGGCGAACTATGGCTACACCTTC
CASSPGTANYGYTF
>few|-|TRBV5-1|TRBJ1-1
TGCGCCAGCAGCTTGGGTCACGGTGGAGAGAACACTGAAGCTTTCTTT
CASSLGHGGENTEAFF
>-|TRBD2|TRBV4-2|TRBJ2-3
TGTGCCAGCAGCCAAGTGTGGCGGGGGAACACAGATACGCAGTATTTT
CASSQVWRGNTDTQYF
>few|-|TRBV20-1|TRBJ1-4
TGCAGTGCTAGAGATCGGGCACGGACAGTGAATGAAAAACTGTTTTTT
CSARDRARTVNEKLFF
>-|-|TRBV6-5|TRBJ2-1
TGTGCCAGCAGTTATCGGGCAGGGGTGGGTGAGCAGTTCTTC
CASSYRAGVGEQFF
>many|-|TRBV6-5|TRBJ1-1
TGTGCCAGCAGTTACTCACGCATGAACACTGAAGCTTTCTTT
CASSYSRMNTEAFF
>-|TRBD1|TRBV29-1|TRBJ2-5
TGCAGCGTCCGGGACAGGGGGCCAGAGACCCAGTACTTC
CSVRDRGPETQYF
>few|-|TRBV11-1|TRBJ2-5
TGTGCCAGCAGCCCCAAACAGGGATTTGAGGAGACCCAGTACTTC
CASSPKQGFEETQYF
>-|-|TRBV12-3/TRBV12-4|TRBJ2-7
TGTGCCAGCAGTTTTGGGGGACACAACTACGAGCAGTACTTC
CASSFGGHNYEQYF
>few|-|TRBV12-3/TRBV12-4|TRBJ1-4
TGTGCCAGCAGTCCTCCCCCTATTGGGGGAGGCGAAAAACTGTTTTTT
CASSPPPIGGGEKLFF
>few|-|TRBV2|TRBJ1-1
TGTGCCAGCAGTGAAAACAGAAGACAGATTGAAGCTTTCTTT
CASSENRRQIEAFF
>-|-|TRBV9|TRBJ1-1
TGTGCCAGCAGCGAGGGGTTAAAGGACACTGAAGCTTTCTTT
CASSEGLKDTEAFF
>few|-|TRBV5-1|TRBJ1-4
TGCGCCAGCAGCTTGGACCCAACTAATGAAAAACTGTTTTTT
CASSLDPTNEKLFF
>-|-|TRBV5-6|TRBJ1-2
TGTGCCAGCAGCTTGGTTCGCTTAAACTATGGCTACACCTTC
CASSLVRLNYGYTF
>-|TRBD2|TRBV12-3/TRBV12-4|TRBJ2-3
TGTGCCAGCAGTTCCGTAGGGTCTAGCGGGACGGATACGCAGTATTTT
CASSSVGSSGTDTQYF
>-|-|TRBV11-1|TRBJ2-5
TGTGCCAGCAACCAACCAGGGGAACGGACCCAGTACTTC
CASNQPGERTQYF